The next 20 T cell receptor beta chains were all read from a single sample in a study of response to subunit inactivated influenza vaccine. TCRdb called the RT-PCR reads again in MiXCR, with one record for every CDR3 protein. The table lists a few hundred thousand distinct CDR3 sequences, approximately 23% of them singletons. Material: PBMCs from blood, obtained roughly 20 months after vaccination. The receptors stem from a man aged 45 to 70 who received an inactivated influenza vaccine.

This clonotype was seen ten or more times. The J gene is TRBJ1-6, the V gene TRBV12-3 or TRBV12-4; D ambiguous. V dropped 5 bases and J dropped 10 bases, with 15 bases sitting between them. There are 14 residues in the CDR3. CDR3 region: CASSRGRANSPLHF. The DNA for the CDR3 is TGTGCCAGCAGTCGCGGACGGGCTAACTCACCCCTCCACTTT.

The chain recombines TRBV6-1 with TRBJ1-2; 9 bases map to TRBD1. V shed 5 bases, J shed 2 bases, and the junction held 6 bases outside the gene matches. The CDR3 is 15 residues long. CDR1 is MNHNS and CDR2 is SASEGT in the germline V gene. CDR3 amino acids: CASSRGDRENYGYTF. The CDR3 nucleotides read TGTGCCAGCAGTAGAGGGGACAGGGAGAACTATGGCTACACCTTC.

The rearrangement links TRBV30 to TRBJ1-6; no definite D call. Between the trimmed V and J ends, which lost 3 bases and 6 bases, there was a span of 6 bases. The V gene's germline CDR1 is GTSNPN and CDR2 SVGIG (reference sequence). CDR3 length: 12 residues. This CDR3 reads CAWSPGNSPLHF. In DNA, the CDR3 is TGTGCCTGGAGCCCTGGTAATTCACCCCTCCACTTT.

In regard to this clonotype: One junction end does not reproduce the germline sequence, and a read error may be involved. This chain links TRBV4-3 with TRBJ1-5; D uncertain. Germline V gene sequence: CDR1 LGHNA, CDR2 YSLEER. CDR3 size: 15 residues. CDR3 coding DNA: TGCGTCAGCAGCCAAGATGGGATCAGCAATCAGCCCCAGCATTTT. Its protein is CVSSQDGISNQPQHF.

This CDR3 is CASSKRGAQNIQYF. CDR3 DNA sequence: TGTGCCAGCAGCAAGCGGGGGGCACAAAACATTCAGTACTTC. J is TRBJ2-4 and V is TRBV7-2, with 9 bases identical to TRBD2. Per germline, CDR1 SGHTA and CDR2 FQGNSA. With V trimmed by 5 bases and J by 5 bases, 4 bases remained unmatched. CDR3 size: 14 residues.

The sample holds many counts of this clonotype. The junction does not match germline at one end; this may be a read error. The V and J genes are TRBV15 and TRBJ1-1; D is unresolved. This CDR3 is 13 amino acids long. Germline lookup yields CDR1 LNHNV and CDR2 YYDKDF (reference sequence). The CDR3 region is CATSRDIPSEAFF. For the CDR3, the DNA is TGTGCCACCAGCAGAGACATCCCATCTGAGGCTTTCTTT.

CDR3 nucleotide sequence: TGCGCCAGCAGCCAAGATGCCGGGACAGGGAGGGTTGTAAACTATGGCTACACCTTC. This translates into CASSQDAGTGRVVNYGYTF. The rearrangement links TRBV4-1 to TRBJ1-2, with TRBD1 identical over 9 bases. The CDR3 length is 19 residues. V lost 0 bases to trimming and J lost 2 bases; unmatched junction nucleotides: 13. Germline lookup yields CDR1 MGHRA and CDR2 YSYEKL.

The rearrangement uses TRBV12-3 or TRBV12-4 and TRBJ1-5; possible D gene TRBD1, 5 bases. CDR3 size: 13 residues. V dropped 6 bases and J dropped 7 bases, with 13 bases sitting between them. The CDR3 DNA sequence: TGTGCCAGCAGGTTTGGGGCAGCCCAGCCCCAGCATTTT. It codes for CASRFGAAQPQHF.

This clonotype has ten or more counts. The chain has TRBV12-3 or TRBV12-4 and TRBJ1-1; maybe TRBD1 (5 bases). V lost 7 bases and J 8 bases, leaving 14 bases between the germline ends. CDR3 length: 12 amino acids. The CDR3 nucleotides are TGTGCCAGCACCCTCGGGACTCCCGAAGCTTTCTTT. It specifies CASTLGTPEAFF.

The V and J genes are TRBV10-2 and TRBJ2-5; 7 bases map to TRBD2. Germline V CDR1 and CDR2: WSHSY, SAAADI. V lost 1 base to trimming and J lost 5 bases; unmatched junction nucleotides: 4. The CDR3 has 14 amino acids. This CDR3 reads CASSEWEGHETQYF. CDR3 bases: TGCGCCAGCAGTGAGTGGGAGGGGCACGAGACCCAGTACTTC.

The chain uses TRBV11-2 and TRBJ1-5; TRBD1 aligns across 9 bases. CDR1 is SGHAT, CDR2 FQNNGV, per germline. CDR3 length equals 18 residues. Losses at the gene ends were 6 bases for V and 2 bases for J; bases not matched to a gene: 14. CDR3 sequence reads: CASSNSKNRGQGNQPQHF. For the CDR3, the DNA is TGTGCCAGCAGTAACTCGAAGAACAGGGGGCAGGGCAATCAGCCCCAGCATTTT.

This rearrangement joins TRBV29-1 to TRBJ2-6; D is unclear. V lost 7 bases, J lost 0 bases, and 7 bases lay in between. The length of the CDR3 is 13 residues. Germline V gene lookup returns CDR1 SQVTM and CDR2 ANQGSEA. CDR3 region: CSASVSGANVLTF. Here the CDR3 DNA reads TGCAGCGCAAGCGTCTCTGGGGCCAACGTCCTGACTTTC.

In this sample, this clonotype turned up many times. The V and J genes are TRBV10-3 and TRBJ1-6; tentatively, D is TRBD1 (5 bases). The V gene's germline CDR1 is ENHRY and CDR2 SYGVKD. CDR3 length: 14 amino acids. V was clipped by 4 bases and J by 5 bases, with 9 bases between them. The CDR3 protein is CAISVDRDNSPLHF. CDR3 in DNA: TGTGCCATCAGTGTAGACAGAGATAATTCACCCCTCCACTTT.

This clonotype was counted only a few times. This chain joins TRBV29-1 and TRBJ2-7; 11 bases are shared with TRBD2. J was trimmed by 0 bases and V by 4 bases; bases with no gene match: 2. This CDR3 is built from 14 residues. Germline lookup yields CDR1 SQVTM and CDR2 ANQGSEA. The CDR3 loop is CSVGLAGGSYEQYF. The CDR3 DNA sequence: TGCAGCGTTGGGCTAGCGGGAGGCTCCTACGAGCAGTACTTC.

A few counts support this clonotype. V is TRBV5-1 and J is TRBJ2-2; 8 bases are shared with TRBD1. With V trimmed by 3 bases and J by 5 bases, 6 bases remained unmatched. CDR1 is SGHRS, CDR2 YFSETQ, per germline. The CDR3 is 15 residues long. CDR3 coding DNA: TGCGCCAGCAGCTCCCGGACAGGGCTAACCGGGGAGCTGTTTTTT. It translates to CASSSRTGLTGELFF.

This clonotype was detected many times. J is TRBJ2-5 and V is TRBV12-3 or TRBV12-4; a possible D gene is TRBD1 (5 bases). The germline V and J ends were trimmed by 5 bases and 5 bases, with 9 bases remaining between them. This CDR3 spans 12 amino acids. The CDR3 is CASSDPGETQYF. For the CDR3, the DNA is TGTGCCAGCAGTGACCCAGGGGAGACCCAGTACTTC.

The chain has TRBV21-1 and TRBJ2-7; TRBD2 is the table's D call and was not checked against the DNA. TRBV21-1 is given as a pseudogene. The CDR3 is 16 amino acids. The CDR3 reads CASSKEGQGPSYEQYF. The DNA for the CDR3 is TGTGCCAGCAGCAAAGAGGGTCAGGGCCCTTCCTACGAGCAGTACTTC.

This clonotype was observed many times. The chain combines TRBV20-1 with TRBJ1-5; D is possibly TRBD1 (6 bases). CDR3 size: 13 residues. In germline, CDR1 is DFQATT, CDR2 SNEGSKA (reference sequence). V lost 5 bases and J lost 7, with 15 bases in between. DNA of the CDR3: TGCAGTGCTTCTGACAGGTCCGGGCAGCCCCAGCATTTT. Residues: CSASDRSGQPQHF.

The chain combines TRBV5-1 with TRBJ1-1; perhaps TRBD1 as D (6 bases). The CDR3 spans 15 residues. The germline gives CDR1 SGHRS, CDR2 YFSETQ. The V end was cut by 4 bases, the J end by 5 bases, with 18 bases between. The CDR3 DNA follows: TGCGCCAGCAGCGTATGGGACACGAGGGAGACTGAAGCTTTCTTT. Protein product: CASSVWDTRETEAFF.

The chain combines TRBV12-3 or TRBV12-4 with TRBJ1-6; 9 bases match TRBD1. The CDR3 spans 13 residues. V shed 7 bases, J shed 12 bases, and the junction held 7 bases outside the gene matches. The CDR3 DNA reads as TGTGCCAGCACCCCCGGACAGGGGTTACCCCTCCACTTT. Its protein product is CASTPGQGLPLHF.